The 4 T cell receptor beta chains given below trace back to one sample, sequenced in a study of cytomegalovirus exposure and HLA in healthy donors. PCR employed 60 Vbeta and 13 Jbeta primers. Libraries were prepared by immunoSEQ multiplex PCR; TCRdb keeps only in-frame clonotypes and omits some of them. The data show 160,000 or so clones, less than 85% seen once. What was sequenced was PBMCs. Every receptor here comes from a man aged 40-50 years in good health and CMV-seronegative.

This chain joins TRBV9 and TRBJ2-6; 12 nucleotides line up with TRBD2. CDR1 and CDR2 (germline): SGDLS, YYNGEE. Trimming cost V 4 bases and J 0 bases; bases outside gene matches: 11. This CDR3 contains 20 residues. In DNA form, the CDR3 reads TGTGCCAGCAGCATCACCCGGACTAGCGGGATGTACTCTGGGGCCAACGTCCTGACTTTC. Translating gives CASSITRTSGMYSGANVLTF. Full variable domain (rest looked up from reference TRBV9 and TRBJ2-6): DSGVTQTPKHLITATGQRVTLRCSPRSGDLSVYWYQQSLDQGLQFLIQYYNGEERAKGNILERFSAQQFPDLHSELNLSSLELGDSALYFCASSITRTSGMYSGANVLTFGAGSRLTVL.

A few counts support this clone. V usage is TRBV7-9 and J usage is TRBJ1-3; 8 nucleotides line up with TRBD1. This CDR3 is 15 amino acids long. Trimming took 5 bases from V and 0 from J; bases not matched to a gene: 3. The germline V gene has CDR1 SEHNR and CDR2 FQNEAQ (reference sequence). As DNA, the CDR3 is TGTGCCAGCAGCGCCGACAGGGGCTCTGGAAACACCATATATTTT. Its translation is CASSADRGSGNTIYF.

The chain carries TRBV5-1 and TRBJ2-3; 10 nucleotides line up with TRBD2. V shed 2 bases, J shed 2 bases, and the junction held 5 bases outside the gene matches. In germline, CDR1 is SGHRS, CDR2 YFSETQ. The CDR3 covers 16 residues. The chain's CDR3 is CASSFSGGLLTDTQYF. The CDR3 DNA is TGCGCCAGCAGCTTTAGCGGGGGGTTACTCACAGATACGCAGTATTTT.

This chain connects TRBV5-5 to TRBJ2-3, with 11 bases that match TRBD2. CDR1 SGHKS and CDR2 YYEKEE come from the germline V gene (reference sequence). The CDR3 runs to 17 residues. V shed 0 bases and J 5 bases; nucleotides not matched to a gene: 8. CDR3 nucleotides: TGTGCCAGCAGCTTGGCCACTAGCGGGAGATCTCTAGATACGCAGTATTTT. It encodes CASSLATSGRSLDTQYF. Complete variable domain (other parts from reference TRBV5-5 and TRBJ2-3): DAGVTQSPTHLIKTRGQQVTLRCSPISGHKSVSWYQQVLGQGPQFIFQYYEKEERGRGNFPDRFSARQFPNYSSELNVNALLLGDSALYLCASSLATSGRSLDTQYFGPGTRLTVL.